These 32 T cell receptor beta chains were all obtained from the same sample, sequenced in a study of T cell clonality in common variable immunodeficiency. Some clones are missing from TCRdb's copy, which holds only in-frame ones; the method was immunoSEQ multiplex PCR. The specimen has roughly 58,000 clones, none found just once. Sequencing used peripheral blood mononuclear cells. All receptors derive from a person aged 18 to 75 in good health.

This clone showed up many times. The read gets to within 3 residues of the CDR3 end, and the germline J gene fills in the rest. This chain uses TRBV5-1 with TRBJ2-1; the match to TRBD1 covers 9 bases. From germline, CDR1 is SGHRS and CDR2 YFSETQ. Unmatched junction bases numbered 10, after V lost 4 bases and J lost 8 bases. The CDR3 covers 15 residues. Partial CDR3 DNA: TGCGCCAGCAGCAGAACAGGGGGCGAGTTCGATGAG. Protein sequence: CASSRTGGEFDE. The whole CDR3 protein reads CASSRTGGEFDEQFF.

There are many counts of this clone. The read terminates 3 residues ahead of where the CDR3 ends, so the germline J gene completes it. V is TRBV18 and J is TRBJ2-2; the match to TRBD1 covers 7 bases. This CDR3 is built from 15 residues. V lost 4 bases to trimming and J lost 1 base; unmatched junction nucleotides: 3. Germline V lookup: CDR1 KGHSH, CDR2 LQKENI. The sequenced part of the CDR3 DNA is TGTGCCAGCTCACTCGGACAGGTGAACACCGGGGAG. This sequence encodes CASSLGQVNTGE. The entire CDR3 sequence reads CASSLGQVNTGELFF. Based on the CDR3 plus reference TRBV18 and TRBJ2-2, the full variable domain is NAGVMQNPRHLVRRRGQEARLRCSPMKGHSHVYWYRQLPEEGLKFMVYLQKENIIDESGMPKERFSAEFPKEGPSILRIQQVVRGDSAAYFCASSLGQVNTGELFFGEGSRLTVL.

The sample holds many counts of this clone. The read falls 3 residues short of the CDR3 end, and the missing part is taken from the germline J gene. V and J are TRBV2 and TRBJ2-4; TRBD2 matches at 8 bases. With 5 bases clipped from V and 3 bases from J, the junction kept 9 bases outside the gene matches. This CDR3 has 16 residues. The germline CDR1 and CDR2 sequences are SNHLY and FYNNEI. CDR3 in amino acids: CASSYSGISFKNIQYF. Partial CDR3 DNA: TGTGCCAGCAGTTATAGCGGGATAAGCTTCAAAAACATT.

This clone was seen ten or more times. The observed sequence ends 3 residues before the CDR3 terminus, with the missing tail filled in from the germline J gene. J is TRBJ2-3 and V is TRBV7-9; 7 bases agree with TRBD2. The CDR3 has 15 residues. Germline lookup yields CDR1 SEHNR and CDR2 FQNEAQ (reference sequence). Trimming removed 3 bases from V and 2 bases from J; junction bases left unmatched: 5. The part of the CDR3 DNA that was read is TGTGCCAGCAGCTTCAGGGAGGGCTTCACAGATACG. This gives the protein CASSFREGFTDT. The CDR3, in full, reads CASSFREGFTDTQYF.

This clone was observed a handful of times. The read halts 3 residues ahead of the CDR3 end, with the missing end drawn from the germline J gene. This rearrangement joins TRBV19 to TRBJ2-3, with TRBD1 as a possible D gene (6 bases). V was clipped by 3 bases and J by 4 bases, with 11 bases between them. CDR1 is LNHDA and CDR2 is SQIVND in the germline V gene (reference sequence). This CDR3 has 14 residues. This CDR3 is CASSINRAPDTQYF. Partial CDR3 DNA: TGTGCCAGTAGTATCAACAGGGCACCAGATACG.

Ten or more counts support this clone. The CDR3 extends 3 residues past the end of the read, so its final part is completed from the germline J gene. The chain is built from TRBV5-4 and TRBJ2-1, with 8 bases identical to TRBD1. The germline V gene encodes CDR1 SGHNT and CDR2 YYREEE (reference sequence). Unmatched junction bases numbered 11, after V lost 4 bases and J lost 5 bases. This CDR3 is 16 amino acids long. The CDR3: CASSDWAQGADNEQFF. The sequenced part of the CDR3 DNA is TGTGCCAGCAGCGATTGGGCGCAGGGGGCAGACAATGAG.

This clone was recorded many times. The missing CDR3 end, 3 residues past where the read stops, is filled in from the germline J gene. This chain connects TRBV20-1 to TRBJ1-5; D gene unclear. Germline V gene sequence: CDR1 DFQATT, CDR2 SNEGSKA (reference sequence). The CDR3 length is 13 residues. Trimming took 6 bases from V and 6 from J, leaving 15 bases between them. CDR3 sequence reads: CSATTGTGQPQHF. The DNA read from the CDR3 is TGCAGTGCAACAACGGGTACGGGTCAGCCC.

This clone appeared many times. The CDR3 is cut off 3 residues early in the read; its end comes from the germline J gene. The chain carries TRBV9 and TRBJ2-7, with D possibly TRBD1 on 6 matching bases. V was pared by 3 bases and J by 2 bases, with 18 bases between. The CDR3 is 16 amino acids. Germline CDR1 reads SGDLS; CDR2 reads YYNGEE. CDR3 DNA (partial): TGTGCCAGCAGCGGGGGGCGCGACTCAATCGCCTACGAG. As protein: CASSGGRDSIAYE. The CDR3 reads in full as CASSGGRDSIAYEQYF.

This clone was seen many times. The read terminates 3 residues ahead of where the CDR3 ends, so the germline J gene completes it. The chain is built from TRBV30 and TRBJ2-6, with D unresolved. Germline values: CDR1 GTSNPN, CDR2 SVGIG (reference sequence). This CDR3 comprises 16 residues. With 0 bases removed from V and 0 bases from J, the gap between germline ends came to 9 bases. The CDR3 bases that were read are TGTGCCTGGAGTGTGACAACGGTCTCTGGGGCCAACGTC. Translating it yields CAWSVTTVSGANV. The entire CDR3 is CAWSVTTVSGANVLTF. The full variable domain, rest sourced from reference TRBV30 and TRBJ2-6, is SQTIHQWPATLVQPVGSPLSLECTVEGTSNPNLYWYRQAAGRGLQLLFYSVGIGQISSEVPQNLSASRPQDRQFILSSKKLLLSDSGFYLCAWSVTTVSGANVLTFGAGSRLTVL.

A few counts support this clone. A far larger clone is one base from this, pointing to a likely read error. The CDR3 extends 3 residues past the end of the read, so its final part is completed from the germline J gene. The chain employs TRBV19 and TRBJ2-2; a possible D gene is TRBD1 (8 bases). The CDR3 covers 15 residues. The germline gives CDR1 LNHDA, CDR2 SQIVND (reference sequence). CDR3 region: CASSPTGGDTGGLFF. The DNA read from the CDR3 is TGTGCCAGTAGTCCAACAGGGGGGGACACCGGGGGG.

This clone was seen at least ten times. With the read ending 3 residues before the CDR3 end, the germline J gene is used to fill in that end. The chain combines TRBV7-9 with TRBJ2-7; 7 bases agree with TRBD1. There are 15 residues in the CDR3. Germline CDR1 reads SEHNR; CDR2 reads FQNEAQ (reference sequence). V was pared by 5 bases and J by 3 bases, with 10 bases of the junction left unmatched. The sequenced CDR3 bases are TGTGCCAGCAGCCAGGGGACAGCCTGGGTCTACGAG. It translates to CASSQGTAWVYE. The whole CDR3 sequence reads CASSQGTAWVYEQYF.

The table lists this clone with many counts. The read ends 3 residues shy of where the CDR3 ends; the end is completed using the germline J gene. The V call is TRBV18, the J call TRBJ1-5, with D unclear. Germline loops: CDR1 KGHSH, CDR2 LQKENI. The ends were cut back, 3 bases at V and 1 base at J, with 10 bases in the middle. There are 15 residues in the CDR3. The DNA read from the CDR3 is TGTGCCAGCTCACCCCGGGGAGGGAGCAATCAGCCC. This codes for CASSPRGGSNQP. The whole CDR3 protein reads CASSPRGGSNQPQHF.

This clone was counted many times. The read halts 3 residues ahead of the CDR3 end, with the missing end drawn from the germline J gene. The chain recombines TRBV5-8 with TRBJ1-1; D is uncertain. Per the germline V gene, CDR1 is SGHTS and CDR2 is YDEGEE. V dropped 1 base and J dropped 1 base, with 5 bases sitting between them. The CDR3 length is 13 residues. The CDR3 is CASSLNWNTEAFF. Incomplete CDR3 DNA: TGTGCCAGCAGCTTGAACTGGAACACTGAA.

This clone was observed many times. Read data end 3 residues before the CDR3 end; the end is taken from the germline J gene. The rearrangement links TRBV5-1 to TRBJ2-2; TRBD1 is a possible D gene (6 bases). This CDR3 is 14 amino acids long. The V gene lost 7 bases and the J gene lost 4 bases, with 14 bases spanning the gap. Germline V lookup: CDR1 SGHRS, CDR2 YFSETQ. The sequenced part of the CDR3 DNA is TGCGCCAGCCAGGCTCTCAGGGGCACCGGGGAG. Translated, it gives CASQALRGTGE. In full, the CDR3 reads CASQALRGTGELFF.

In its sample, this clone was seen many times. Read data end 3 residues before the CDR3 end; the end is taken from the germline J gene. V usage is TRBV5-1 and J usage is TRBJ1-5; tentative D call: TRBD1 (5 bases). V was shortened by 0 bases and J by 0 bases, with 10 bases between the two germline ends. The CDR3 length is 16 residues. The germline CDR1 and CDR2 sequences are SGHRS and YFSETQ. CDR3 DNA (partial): TGCGCCAGCAGCTTGGACCCAGGGCTTAGCAATCAGCCC. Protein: CASSLDPGLSNQP. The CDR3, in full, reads CASSLDPGLSNQPQHF. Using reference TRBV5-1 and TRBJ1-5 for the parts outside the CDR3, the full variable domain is KAGVTQTPRYLIKTRGQQVTLSCSPISGHRSVSWYQQTPGQGLQFLFEYFSETQRNKGNFPGRFSGRQFSNSRSEMNVSTLELGDSALYLCASSLDPGLSNQPQHFGDGTRLSIL.

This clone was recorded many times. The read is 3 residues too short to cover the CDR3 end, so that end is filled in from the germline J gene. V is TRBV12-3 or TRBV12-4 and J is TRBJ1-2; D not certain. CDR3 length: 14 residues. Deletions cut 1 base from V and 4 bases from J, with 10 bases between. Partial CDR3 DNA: TGTGCCAGCAGTTTAGGCGGGCCCCTCTATGGC. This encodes CASSLGGPLYG. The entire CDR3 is CASSLGGPLYGYTF.

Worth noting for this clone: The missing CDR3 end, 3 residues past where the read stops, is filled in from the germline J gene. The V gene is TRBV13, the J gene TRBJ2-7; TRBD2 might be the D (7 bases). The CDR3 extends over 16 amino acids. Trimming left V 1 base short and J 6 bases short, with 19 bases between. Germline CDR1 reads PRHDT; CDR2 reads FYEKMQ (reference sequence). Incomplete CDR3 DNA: TGTGCCAGCAGCTTAGAAGGGGGGGGGTGCCGCGGCGAG. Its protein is CASSLEGGGCRGE. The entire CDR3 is CASSLEGGGCRGEQYF. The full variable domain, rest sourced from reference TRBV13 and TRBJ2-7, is AAGVIQSPRHLIKEKRETATLKCYPIPRHDTVYWYQQGPGQDPQFLISFYEKMQSDKGSIPDRFSAQQFSDYHSELNMSSLELGDSALYFCASSLEGGGCRGEQYFGPGTRLTVT.

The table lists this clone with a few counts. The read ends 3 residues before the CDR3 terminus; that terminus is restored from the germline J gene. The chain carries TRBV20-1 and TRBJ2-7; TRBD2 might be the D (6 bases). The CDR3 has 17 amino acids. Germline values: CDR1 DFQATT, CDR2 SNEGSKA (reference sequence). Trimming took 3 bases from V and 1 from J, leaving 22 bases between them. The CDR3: CSASKMEGSSDSYEQYF. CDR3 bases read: TGCAGTGCTAGTAAAATGGAGGGGTCTAGCGATTCCTACGAG.

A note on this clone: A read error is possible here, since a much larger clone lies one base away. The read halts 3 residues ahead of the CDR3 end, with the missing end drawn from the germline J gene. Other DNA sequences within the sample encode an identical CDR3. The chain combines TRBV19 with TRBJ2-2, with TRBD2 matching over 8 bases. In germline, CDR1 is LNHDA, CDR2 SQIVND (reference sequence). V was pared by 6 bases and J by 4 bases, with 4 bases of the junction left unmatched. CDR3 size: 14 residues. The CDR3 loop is CASRAGGGTGELFF. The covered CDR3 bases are TGTGCCAGTAGGGCGGGAGGAGGCACCGGGGAG.

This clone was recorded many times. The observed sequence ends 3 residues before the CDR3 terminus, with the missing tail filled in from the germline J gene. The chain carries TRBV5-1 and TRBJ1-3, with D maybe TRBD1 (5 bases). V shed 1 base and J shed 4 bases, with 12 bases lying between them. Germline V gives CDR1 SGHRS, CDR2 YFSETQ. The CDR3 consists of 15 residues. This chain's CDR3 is CASSLPRDSGNTIYF. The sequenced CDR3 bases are TGCGCCAGCAGCTTGCCTCGGGACTCCGGAAACACC.

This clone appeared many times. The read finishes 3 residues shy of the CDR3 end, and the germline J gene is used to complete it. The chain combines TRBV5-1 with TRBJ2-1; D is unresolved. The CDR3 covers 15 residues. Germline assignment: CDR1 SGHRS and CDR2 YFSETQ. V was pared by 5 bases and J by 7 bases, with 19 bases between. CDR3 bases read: TGCGCCAGCAGTTTAAGGGTTCATCTGTGGAATGAG. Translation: CASSLRVHLWNE. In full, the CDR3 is CASSLRVHLWNEQFF.

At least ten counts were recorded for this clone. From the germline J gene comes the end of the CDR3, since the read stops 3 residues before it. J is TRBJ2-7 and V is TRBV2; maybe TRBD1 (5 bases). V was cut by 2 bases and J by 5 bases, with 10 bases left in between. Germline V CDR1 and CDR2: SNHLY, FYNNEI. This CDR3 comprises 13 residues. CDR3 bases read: TGTGCCAGCAGTGAACAGGGAATCGACGAG. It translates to CASSEQGIDE. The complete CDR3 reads CASSEQGIDEQYF.

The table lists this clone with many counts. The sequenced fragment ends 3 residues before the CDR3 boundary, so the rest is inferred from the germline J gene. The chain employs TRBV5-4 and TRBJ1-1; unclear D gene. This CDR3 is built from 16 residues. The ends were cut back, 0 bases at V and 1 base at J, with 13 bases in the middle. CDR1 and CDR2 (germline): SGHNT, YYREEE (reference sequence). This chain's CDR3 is CASSLVGRGWNTEAFF. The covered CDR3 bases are TGTGCCAGCAGCTTGGTAGGGCGAGGGTGGAACACTGAA.

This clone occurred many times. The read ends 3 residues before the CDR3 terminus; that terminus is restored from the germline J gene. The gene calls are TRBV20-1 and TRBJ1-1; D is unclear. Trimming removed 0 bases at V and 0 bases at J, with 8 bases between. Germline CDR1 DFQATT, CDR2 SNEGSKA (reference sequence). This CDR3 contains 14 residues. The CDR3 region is CSARDNPVNTEAFF. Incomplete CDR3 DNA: TGCAGTGCTAGAGATAACCCAGTGAACACTGAA.

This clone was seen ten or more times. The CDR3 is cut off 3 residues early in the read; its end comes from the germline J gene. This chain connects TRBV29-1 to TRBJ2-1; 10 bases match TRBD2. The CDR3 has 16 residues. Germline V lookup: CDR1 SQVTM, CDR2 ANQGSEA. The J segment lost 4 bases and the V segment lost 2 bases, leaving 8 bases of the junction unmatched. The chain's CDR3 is CSVESTIAGGYNEQFF. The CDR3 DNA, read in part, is TGCAGCGTTGAATCCACAATAGCGGGAGGATACAATGAG.

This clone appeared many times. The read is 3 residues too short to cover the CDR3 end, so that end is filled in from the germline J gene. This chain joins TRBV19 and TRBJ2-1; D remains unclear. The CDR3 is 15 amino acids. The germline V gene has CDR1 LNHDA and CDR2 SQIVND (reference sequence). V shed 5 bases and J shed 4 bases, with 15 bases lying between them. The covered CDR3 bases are TGTGCCAGTAGTCTCCGCGAGGCGGTATACAATGAG. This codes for CASSLREAVYNE. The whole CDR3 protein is CASSLREAVYNEQFF.

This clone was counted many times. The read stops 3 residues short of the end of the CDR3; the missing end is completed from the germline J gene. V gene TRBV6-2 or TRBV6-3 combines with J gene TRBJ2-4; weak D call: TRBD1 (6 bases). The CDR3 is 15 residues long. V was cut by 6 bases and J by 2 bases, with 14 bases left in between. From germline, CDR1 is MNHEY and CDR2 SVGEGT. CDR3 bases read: TGTGCCAGCAGCCCACAGGGTGGGACCAAAAACATT. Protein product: CASSPQGGTKNI. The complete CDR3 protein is CASSPQGGTKNIQYF.

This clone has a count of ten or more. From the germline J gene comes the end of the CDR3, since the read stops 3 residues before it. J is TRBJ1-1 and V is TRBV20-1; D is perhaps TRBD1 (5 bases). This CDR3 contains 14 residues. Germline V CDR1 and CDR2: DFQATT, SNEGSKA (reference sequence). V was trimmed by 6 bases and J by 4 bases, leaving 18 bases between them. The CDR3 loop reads CSAKITGGSTEAFF. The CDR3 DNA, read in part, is TGCAGTGCCAAGATCACCGGGGGGTCCACTGAA.

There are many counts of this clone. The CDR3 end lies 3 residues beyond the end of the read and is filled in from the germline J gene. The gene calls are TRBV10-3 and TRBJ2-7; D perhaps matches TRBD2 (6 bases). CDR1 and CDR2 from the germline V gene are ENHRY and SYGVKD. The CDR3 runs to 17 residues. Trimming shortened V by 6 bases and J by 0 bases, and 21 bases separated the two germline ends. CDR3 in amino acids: CAIRGGKAGTNSYEQYF. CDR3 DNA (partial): TGTGCCATCAGGGGGGGTAAGGCGGGAACAAACTCCTACGAG.

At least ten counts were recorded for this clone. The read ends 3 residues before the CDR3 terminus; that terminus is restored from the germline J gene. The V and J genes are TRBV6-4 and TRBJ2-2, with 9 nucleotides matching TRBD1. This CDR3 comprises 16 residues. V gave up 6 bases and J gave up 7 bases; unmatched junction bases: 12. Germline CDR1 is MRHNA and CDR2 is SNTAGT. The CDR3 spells CASRSPGTGSVGELFF. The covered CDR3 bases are TGTGCCAGCAGGAGTCCCGGGACAGGGTCGGTCGGGGAG.

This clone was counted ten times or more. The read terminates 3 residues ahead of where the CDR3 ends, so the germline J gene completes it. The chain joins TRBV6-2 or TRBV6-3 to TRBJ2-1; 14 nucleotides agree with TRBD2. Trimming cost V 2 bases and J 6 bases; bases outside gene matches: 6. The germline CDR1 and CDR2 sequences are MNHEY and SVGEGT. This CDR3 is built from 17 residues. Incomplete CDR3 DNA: TGTGCCAGCAGTTACGGGGGACTAGCGGGAGTGGTCAATGAG. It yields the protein CASSYGGLAGVVNE. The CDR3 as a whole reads CASSYGGLAGVVNEQFF.

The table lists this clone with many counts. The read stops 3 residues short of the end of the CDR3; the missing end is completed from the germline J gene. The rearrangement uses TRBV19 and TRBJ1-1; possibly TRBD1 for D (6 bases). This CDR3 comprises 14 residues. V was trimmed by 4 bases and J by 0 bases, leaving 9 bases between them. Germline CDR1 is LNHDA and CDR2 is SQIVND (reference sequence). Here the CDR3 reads CASSNQGLNTEAFF. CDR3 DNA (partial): TGTGCCAGTAGTAATCAGGGGCTGAACACTGAA.